A selection of T cell receptor beta chains follows, all from one sample in a study of blood T cell repertoires in COVID-19. Data came from immunoSEQ multiplex PCR; TCRdb stores just in-frame clones and leaves some out. The sample carries 200,000 to 250,000 clones, 80% recorded once. Sequencing was performed on peripheral blood. The receptors originated from a woman between 65 and 79 years old with acute or convalescent COVID-19. Both conserved end residues are part of each CDR3. Fields, in order: D gene, J gene, V gene, clone size, CDR3 DNA, CDR3 protein. A D gene is named only where the DNA matches it firmly. Some rows have no size entry. The others give once, few or many, or a class for an expanded clone.

>TRBD1|TRBJ2-5|TRBV7-6|-
TGTGCCAGCAGCGTGCCCCGGGACAGGGGGAAGTACCAAGAGACCCAGTACTTC
CASSVPRDRGKYQETQYF
>TRBD2|TRBJ2-2|TRBV15|once
TGTGCCACCAGCAGGGCGGGAGTAGGAGGCGGGGAGCTGTTTTTT
CATSRAGVGGGELFF
>-|TRBJ2-5|TRBV28|-
TGTGCCAGCAGTAATCCGCCGGGACAAGAAGAGACCCAGTACTTC
CASSNPPGQEETQYF
>-|TRBJ2-5|TRBV28|once
TGTGCCAGCAGCCTACTAGCAGCCGAGGGGGAGACCCAGTACTTC
CASSLLAAEGETQYF
>-|TRBJ2-3|TRBV6-5|-
TGTGCCAGCAGTTACGGTGGGAGCGCAGATACGCAGTATTTT
CASSYGGSADTQYF
>-|TRBJ2-1|TRBV11-3|-
TGTGCCAGCAGCGCCATGCCAGGCCCCTACAATGAGCAGTTCTTC
CASSAMPGPYNEQFF
>-|TRBJ2-6|TRBV21-1|-
TGTGCCAGCACCAGCGGGACAGGGGCTGGGGCCAACGTCCTGACTTTC
CASTSGTGAGANVLTF
>-|TRBJ2-3|TRBV2|-
TGTGCCAGCTCACGAAAGGCTAGTACAGATACGCAGTATTTT
CASSRKASTDTQYF
>-|TRBJ2-1|TRBV30|-
TGTGCCTGGAGTAGGGGCTCGGGCTACAATGAGCAGTTCTTC
CAWSRGSGYNEQFF
>-|TRBJ2-1|TRBV10-3|-
TGTGCCATCAGAAAAGGTTTCAGCGTTGGTCGGAATGAGCAGTTCTTC
CAIRKGFSVGRNEQFF
>TRBD2|TRBJ2-1|TRBV28|-
TGTGCCAGCAGTCTAGCGGGAGGGGGCTACAATGAGCAGTTCTTC
CASSLAGGGYNEQFF
>TRBD1|TRBJ2-1|TRBV2|-
TGTGCCAGCAGCCCCGACAGGGTTTCTAGCAATGAGCAGTTCTTC
CASSPDRVSSNEQFF
>TRBD1|TRBJ2-5|TRBV5-1|-
TGCGCCAGCAACCCGAAGGGACAGTGGCGGGAGACCCAGTACTTC
CASNPKGQWRETQYF
>-|TRBJ1-1|TRBV27|once
TGTGCCAGCAGTTTGAGGACTGGGGTTACTGAAGCTTTCTTT
CASSLRTGVTEAFF
>TRBD2|TRBJ2-3|TRBV6-5|-
TGTGCCAGCATAAGAGCGGGAGTAGCAGATACGCAGTATTTT
CASIRAGVADTQYF
>TRBD1|TRBJ1-1|TRBV5-1|-
TGCGCCAGCAGCTTGGGGACAGGGGTGGACACTGAAGCTTTCTTT
CASSLGTGVDTEAFF
>-|TRBJ2-1|TRBV21-1|-
TGTGCCAGCAGCAAACCCAGCGGGAACTCCTACAATGAGCAGTTCTTC
CASSKPSGNSYNEQFF
>TRBD2|TRBJ2-1|TRBV28|-
TGTGCCAGCAGTCTTACCCATGGGACTAGCGGGAGCAAGTACAATGAGCAGTTCTTC
CASSLTHGTSGSKYNEQFF
>TRBD1|TRBJ2-1|TRBV3-1/TRBV3-2|once
TGTGCCAGCAGCCCTACTGACAGGGGGGATTACAATGAGCAGTTCTTC
CASSPTDRGDYNEQFF
>-|TRBJ1-1|TRBV11-2|-
TGTGCCAGCAGCTTAATTACAGGGAGTCTCACTGAAGCTTTCTTT
CASSLITGSLTEAFF
>TRBD1|TRBJ2-1|TRBV5-4|-
TGTGCCAGCAGCTGGGGACAGGGCTACATCAATGAGCAGTTCTTC
CASSWGQGYINEQFF
>TRBD1|TRBJ2-5|TRBV24-1|-
TGTGCCACCAGTGATCCTCGGGACAGCAAAGAGACCCAGTACTTC
CATSDPRDSKETQYF
>TRBD2|TRBJ2-1|TRBV28|-
TGTGCCAGCAGTTTCGGTCTAGCGGGGCGACCCTCCTACAATGAGCAGTTCTTC
CASSFGLAGRPSYNEQFF
>TRBD2|TRBJ2-7|TRBV5-1|-
TGCGCCAGCAGCATTGGTGGGACTAGCGGGAGCTACGAGCAGTACTTC
CASSIGGTSGSYEQYF
>-|TRBJ1-2|TRBV18|-
TGTGCCAGCTCACCGGGACTCGAAGATGGCTACACCTTC
CASSPGLEDGYTF
>TRBD2|TRBJ2-1|TRBV2|-
TGTGCCAGCAGTGAAGCGCGCCTAGCGGGAGTGGATGAGCAGTTCTTC
CASSEARLAGVDEQFF
>-|TRBJ2-1|TRBV5-1|-
TGCGCCAGCAGCCCGCTCGGGTCCGTAGTATCTTTTGATGAGCAGTTCTTC
CASSPLGSVVSFDEQFF
>-|TRBJ1-2|TRBV10-3|-
TGTGCCATCAGTGAGCCGCTCCGGGGGGGCGAAGGCTACACCTTC
CAISEPLRGGEGYTF
>TRBD1|TRBJ1-1|TRBV2|-
TGTGCCAGCCCCGGGACAGGGGGCTTGAACACTGAAGCTTTCTTT
CASPGTGGLNTEAFF
>-|TRBJ2-1|TRBV10-2|-
TGCGCCAGCACTAGCTCCTACAATGAGCAGTTCTTC
CASTSSYNEQFF
>-|TRBJ1-2|TRBV2|-
TGTGCCAGCTCCAACTACTATGGCTACACCTTC
CASSNYYGYTF
>-|TRBJ2-7|TRBV7-9|-
TGTGCCAGCAGCTTAGCAGGGAGCTACGAGCAGTACTTC
CASSLAGSYEQYF
>-|TRBJ2-5|TRBV29-1|-
TGCAGCCATCGACTTCAAGAGACCCAGTACTTC
CSHRLQETQYF
>TRBD2|TRBJ2-7|TRBV15|-
TGTGCCACCGGGACTAGCGGGACTTTTTACGAGCAGTACTTC
CATGTSGTFYEQYF
>TRBD2|TRBJ2-1|TRBV11-2|-
TGTGCCAGCAGCTTAGGACTAGCACACTACAATGAGCAGTTCTTC
CASSLGLAHYNEQFF
>TRBD2|TRBJ2-1|TRBV4-1|-
TGCGCCAGCAGCCAAGAAAGGACCTTGGCGGGAGTAGGTTCCTACAATGAGCAGTTCTTC
CASSQERTLAGVGSYNEQFF
>-|TRBJ1-4|TRBV5-6|-
TGTGCCAGCAGCTTGGTGGGCACAGGGTCTAATGAAAAACTGTTTTTT
CASSLVGTGSNEKLFF
>TRBD1|TRBJ1-3|TRBV11-2|-
TGTGCCAGCAGCAGAGGGACAGTCGCCTCTGGAAACACCATATATTTT
CASSRGTVASGNTIYF
>-|TRBJ2-2|TRBV7-9|-
TGTGCCACCCCCATGGGACATTCGGGCGGGGAGCTGTTTTTT
CATPMGHSGGELFF
>-|TRBJ1-2|TRBV14|-
TGTGCCAGCAGCCTTACGGCTGGGAGCTATGGCTACACCTTC
CASSLTAGSYGYTF
>-|TRBJ1-4|TRBV2|-
TGTGCCAGCACTGAGACAGGAGGAGGTGAAAAACTGTTTTTT
CASTETGGGEKLFF
>-|TRBJ1-1|TRBV28|-
TGTGCCAGCAGTTTATCTACCGGGGGGGGAAGGAACACTGAAGCTTTCTTT
CASSLSTGGGRNTEAFF
>-|TRBJ1-1|TRBV13|few
TGTGCCAGCAGGAAGTGGGGCGCCCTAGGCACTGAAGCTTTCTTT
CASRKWGALGTEAFF
>-|TRBJ1-1|TRBV21-1|-
TGTGCCAGCAGCAAATGCGGGCAGGGGAGGGCCACTGAAGCTTTCTTT
CASSKCGQGRATEAFF
>TRBD2|TRBJ2-1|TRBV5-1|-
TGCGCCAGCAGCATTAGCGGGGTTAGCTACAATGAGCAGTTCTTC
CASSISGVSYNEQFF
>TRBD2|TRBJ2-5|TRBV3-1/TRBV3-2|-
TGTGCCAGCAGCCAAGATACGGCGGGAGACTTTCAAGAGACCCAGTACTTC
CASSQDTAGDFQETQYF
>TRBD1|TRBJ1-1|TRBV28|few
TGTGCCAGCAAAGGGACAGGGTGGAACACTGAAGCTTTCTTT
CASKGTGWNTEAFF
>-|TRBJ1-2|TRBV2|-
TGTGCCAGCAGTGAGAGGCGGGGCTTATATGGCTACACCTTC
CASSERRGLYGYTF
>TRBD2|TRBJ2-1|TRBV5-1|few
TGCGCCAGCAGCTTGCTCCGGGAGGTCACCTACAATGAGCAGTTCTTC
CASSLLREVTYNEQFF